This section outlines one T cell receptor (beta chain) sequence together with its context. Clones were read by immunoSEQ multiplex PCR, and TCRdb kept only the in-frame ones, dropping some. The table lists about 110,000 clones, approximately 92% of them singletons. The sample is drawn from a study of blood T cell repertoires in COVID-19. This CDR3 contains 15 residues. V dropped 5 bases and J dropped 7; count of bases not matched to a gene: 8. Germline values: CDR1 SGHRS, CDR2 YFSETQ. This TCR was sampled from a woman older than 75 with acute or convalescent COVID-19. The sample comprised peripheral blood. The genes are TRBV5-1 and TRBJ1-6; TRBD1 matches at 8 bases. The CDR3 spells CASSRGQERNSPLHF. The DNA for the CDR3 is TGCGCCAGCAGTAGGGGACAGGAAAGAAATTCACCCCTCCACTTT.